This T cell receptor (beta chain) stems from a study of cytomegalovirus exposure and HLA in healthy donors. Study-level results: In a later analysis, several top co-occurrence clusters appeared linked to parvovirus B19, influenza, CMV and Epstein-Barr virus. Productive status was seen about 87% or about 30% of the time for most TCR beta V segments in an earlier analysis. It was in a later analysis that TCR association rates were seen to vary by HLA locus, highest for DRB1 and lowest for HLA-C. Later on, analysis showed that most CMV-associated TCR beta chains appeared to be HLA-restricted.

To note about this clone: Antigen specificity is unknown.

The primer mix had 60 Vbeta and 13 Jbeta primers. Clones were sequenced by immunoSEQ multiplex PCR, and TCRdb holds only the in-frame ones, with some missing. The table gives some 130,000 clones; the top ten clones make up less than 2% of it. V was shortened by 7 bases and J by 4 bases, with 11 bases between the two germline ends. This CDR3 contains 12 residues. Germline V gives CDR1 SQVTM, CDR2 ANQGSEA. The gene calls are TRBV29-1 and TRBJ1-3; D unclear. The source of this sequence is a woman in her forties in good health and CMV-seronegative. Sequencing was done on a sample of PBMCs. CDR3 sequence reads: CSADVQGNTIYF. The CDR3 bases are TGCAGCGCTGATGTACAGGGAAACACCATATATTTT. Full variable domain (missing parts from reference TRBV29-1 and TRBJ1-3): SAVISQKPSRDICQRGTSLTIQCQVDSQVTMMFWYRQQPGQSLTLIATANQGSEATYESGFVIDKFPISRPNLTFSTLTVSNMSPEDSSIYLCSADVQGNTIYFGEGSWLTVV.